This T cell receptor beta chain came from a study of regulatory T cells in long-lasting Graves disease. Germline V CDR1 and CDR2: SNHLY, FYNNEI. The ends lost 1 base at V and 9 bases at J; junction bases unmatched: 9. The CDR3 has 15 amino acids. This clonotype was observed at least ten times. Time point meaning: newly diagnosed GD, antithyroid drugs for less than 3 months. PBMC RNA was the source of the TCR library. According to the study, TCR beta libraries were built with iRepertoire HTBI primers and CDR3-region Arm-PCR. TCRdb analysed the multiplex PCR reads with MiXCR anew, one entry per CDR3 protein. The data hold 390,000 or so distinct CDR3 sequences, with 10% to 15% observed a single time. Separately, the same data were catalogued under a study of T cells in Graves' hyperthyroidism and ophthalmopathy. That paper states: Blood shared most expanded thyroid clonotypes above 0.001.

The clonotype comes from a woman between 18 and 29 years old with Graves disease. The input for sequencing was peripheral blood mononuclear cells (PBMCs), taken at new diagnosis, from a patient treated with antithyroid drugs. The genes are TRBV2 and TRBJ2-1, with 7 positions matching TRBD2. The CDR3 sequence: CASSEGGRGWGEQFF. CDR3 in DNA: TGTGCCAGCAGTGAAGGCGGGAGAGGTTGGGGTGAGCAGTTCTTC.